This T cell receptor beta chain was retrieved from a study of Graves' ophthalmopathy and Graves' hyperthyroidism (dated by TCRdb to the late 2010s). About the full investigation: A patient counted as having stable hyperthyroidism if there was no progression to ophthalmopathy within 18 months of follow-up. Once sampling was done, hyperthyroidism patients were given methimazole at a starting dose of 30 mg daily, while ophthalmopathy patients were given high-dose intravenous methylprednisolone. To tell Graves' ophthalmopathy apart from Graves' hyperthyroidism, and to predict which patients would progress to ophthalmopathy, the study relied on TCR beta repertoire signatures. In total, 135 blood samples were TCR-sequenced: 43 ophthalmopathy, some 75 hyperthyroidism and roughly 17 hyperthyroidism-to-ophthalmopathy patients. In roughly 6 hyperthyroidism patients, T-cell repertoires of thyroid tissue and blood were compared. For independent validation, a separate cohort was made up of fewer than 20 hyperthyroidism patients plus 17 patients who later progressed from hyperthyroidism to ophthalmopathy. To explore V-J signatures distinguishing ophthalmopathy from hyperthyroidism, a discovery set of some 100 patients (around 42 ophthalmopathy, roughly 60 stable hyperthyroidism) was enrolled.

Hyperthyroidism patients were newly diagnosed, were aged 18 to 65 years, and had a disease duration under 2 months. Patients with other autoimmune diseases, uncontrolled infections, pregnancy or lactation were excluded from the study. Diagnosis relied on clinical symptoms, serum thyroxine, TRAb, thyroid ultrasound and orbital computed tomography. Total RNA was extracted using Trizol reagent, and RNA quality was checked on an Agilent 2100 Bioanalyzer. TCR beta CDR3 regions were amplified from RNA transcripts for repertoire sequencing. The first round of RT-PCR was done with HTBI primers and the Qiagen OneStep RT-PCR kit, and was followed by a second round of multiplex PCR, then size selection and purification. Libraries were sequenced paired-end with 100 bp reads on an Illumina HiSeq2000. Regarding the original processing steps: SOAPnuke was used for read processing, and reads with adapters, uncalled bases, a mean Phred below 15, or no exact constant-primer or identifier match were discarded. COPE v1.2.5 was used to merge the high-quality paired reads. Unique nucleotide sequences were defined as clonotypes and aligned to IMGT TRB V, D and J references using MiTCR v1.1. The analysis was limited to V-J combinations with a frequency above 0.0001, which together covered approximately 99% of repertoires. A TCR clonal expansion and chaos score per V-J combination was defined as the ratio of F50 clonal expansion to chaos observed in the TCRdist matrix. Welch's t-statistics and random forest were used to narrow the features down to around 12 V-J combinations, which were then fed into a naive Bayes classifier. The Morisita-Horn index was used to measure how similar the thyroid and blood repertoires were. TCRdb reran the public reads through fastp at Q25 and MiXCR, keeping productive beta chains. Every distinct CDR3 protein forms one entry, paired with its most common genes and DNA. TCRdb assigned the V and J calls; the authors' analysis was not used. A total of some 1.1 million distinct CDR3 sequences appear in this sample, less than 45% of them only once. The ten largest clones capture around 10% of the sample.

Study-wide findings and limitations: In cross-validation, the 13-signature model distinguished ophthalmopathy from stable hyperthyroidism with about 87% sensitivity and about 81% specificity, and in the test set the corresponding values were roughly 80% and 76%. In validation, the model predicted ophthalmopathy progression with 70.59% sensitivity and about 77% specificity; 12 predicted patients were CT-confirmed with GO in a median of approximately six months. Among expanded thyroid clonotypes with frequency above 0.001, most also showed up in blood, which suggests that blood repertoires may reflect the thyroid immune response. Sample size was not predetermined statistically, and investigators were not blinded to group allocation.

The V end loses 3 bases and the J end loses 3 bases, and a stretch of 10 bases separates them. Via the germline V gene, CDR1 is SGDLS and CDR2 YYNGEE. The CDR3 numbers 14 residues from cysteine through phenylalanine. Just CDR3 DNA is preserved here, 42 bases in frame from base 1. About this clonotype: Its antigen remains undetermined. Qualities for individual bases were not recorded, and no much larger clone is one base off.

This sequence was found in an adult man with Graves' hyperthyroidism. The receptor chain draws on TRBV9 and TRBJ1-5; TRBD1 might be the D gene, on 5 matching bases. Sequencing was carried out using peripheral blood or thyroid tissue (not recorded which). The bases read TGTGCCAGCAGCGAGGGGTATGACAATCAGCCCCAGCATTTT. Its protein is CASSEGYDNQPQHF.